This TCR beta chain appears in the sequencing data of a study of T cell responses to AZD1222 COVID-19 vaccine. Overall study context: Some second doses came at about 4 weeks and others at about 12 weeks; these were pooled.

Assay used: immunoSEQ multiplex PCR; TCRdb lists only in-frame clones, some missing. The data hold about 160,000 clones, with 91% observed a single time. Germline values: CDR1 MNHEY, CDR2 SVGEGT. V was pared by 3 bases and J by 3 bases, with 12 bases between. CDR3 size: 14 residues. This chain links TRBV6-2 or TRBV6-3 with TRBJ2-7; tentative D call: TRBD2 (5 bases). The sequence came from an adult in good health. The starting material was peripheral blood, obtained on day 0 of AZD1222 vaccination. Written as DNA, the CDR3 is TGTGCCAGCAGTTATCCAGGTGAGGGCTACGAGCAGTACTTC. It is translated as CASSYPGEGYEQYF.